Listed below are T cell receptor beta chains from one sample, sequenced in a study of PD-1 blockade in classical Hodgkin lymphoma. Clones were sequenced by immunoSEQ multiplex PCR, and TCRdb holds only the in-frame ones, with some missing. The profile shows about 100,000 clones, 80% to 90% of them singletons. The specimen was peripheral blood mononuclear cells (PBMCs), collected before the second cycle of nivolumab. Receptor source: a human donor with classical Hodgkin lymphoma. Both conserved end residues are part of each CDR3. Each record gives: V gene, clone size, J gene, D gene, CDR3 protein, CDR3 DNA. The D gene is left open where the match is weak. The size field is filled for only some rows; it gives once, few, many or a size class.

v_call: TRBV9; clone_size: NA; j_call: TRBJ2-2; d_call: TRBD2; cdr3_aa: CASSLGLAGKVGELFF; cdr3_nt: TGTGCCAGCAGCTTGGGACTAGCGGGAAAGGTCGGGGAGCTGTTTTTT
v_call: TRBV7-8; clone_size: NA; j_call: TRBJ2-5; d_call: NA; cdr3_aa: CASSSIPSKVEPNPTAGETQYF; cdr3_nt: TGTGCCAGCAGCTCCATCCCCAGTAAAGTAGAACCGAACCCGACAGCGGGCGAGACCCAGTACTTC
v_call: TRBV7-2; clone_size: NA; j_call: TRBJ1-2; d_call: NA; cdr3_aa: CASSFGKVDGYTF; cdr3_nt: TGTGCCAGCAGCTTCGGGAAGGTCGATGGCTACACCTTC
v_call: TRBV4-3; clone_size: NA; j_call: TRBJ1-1; d_call: NA; cdr3_aa: CASSHDLTKTEAFF; cdr3_nt: TGCGCCAGCAGCCATGATTTGACAAAGACTGAAGCTTTCTTT
v_call: TRBV28; clone_size: NA; j_call: TRBJ2-7; d_call: NA; cdr3_aa: CASMAVSSREQYF; cdr3_nt: TGTGCCAGCATGGCAGTCTCCTCTCGCGAGCAGTACTTC
v_call: TRBV6-1; clone_size: NA; j_call: TRBJ2-5; d_call: TRBD2; cdr3_aa: CASRSPAGGQETQYF; cdr3_nt: TGTGCCAGCAGATCCCCCGCGGGAGGGCAAGAGACCCAGTACTTC
v_call: TRBV4-2; clone_size: few; j_call: TRBJ1-2; d_call: NA; cdr3_aa: CASSQDWTKANYGYTF; cdr3_nt: TGTGCCAGCAGCCAGGACTGGACTAAAGCTAACTATGGCTACACCTTC
v_call: TRBV19; clone_size: NA; j_call: TRBJ2-5; d_call: NA; cdr3_aa: CASSTPLVGGETQYF; cdr3_nt: TGTGCCAGTAGTACCCCACTTGTGGGCGGAGAGACCCAGTACTTC
v_call: TRBV7-9; clone_size: once; j_call: TRBJ1-1; d_call: TRBD1; cdr3_aa: CASSQTRGQGNTEAFF; cdr3_nt: TGTGCCAGCAGCCAGACGAGAGGACAGGGGAACACTGAAGCTTTCTTT
v_call: TRBV6-5; clone_size: NA; j_call: TRBJ1-1; d_call: TRBD1; cdr3_aa: CASGQDMNTEAFF; cdr3_nt: TGTGCCAGCGGACAGGACATGAACACTGAAGCTTTCTTT
v_call: TRBV7-9; clone_size: NA; j_call: TRBJ2-3; d_call: TRBD2; cdr3_aa: CASSSLAGAKDTQYF; cdr3_nt: TGTGCCAGCAGCTCTCTTGCGGGAGCCAAAGATACGCAGTATTTT
v_call: TRBV2; clone_size: NA; j_call: TRBJ2-7; d_call: NA; cdr3_aa: CASKRGSNEQYF; cdr3_nt: TGTGCCAGCAAGAGGGGGAGTAACGAGCAGTACTTC
v_call: TRBV5-4; clone_size: NA; j_call: TRBJ2-5; d_call: NA; cdr3_aa: CASAEAEQETQYF; cdr3_nt: TGTGCCAGCGCGGAGGCAGAACAAGAGACCCAGTACTTC
v_call: TRBV14; clone_size: NA; j_call: TRBJ2-2; d_call: NA; cdr3_aa: CASSHSPGALLTGELFF; cdr3_nt: TGTGCCAGCAGCCATTCCCCAGGGGCGCTTCTCACCGGGGAGCTGTTTTTT
v_call: TRBV30; clone_size: NA; j_call: TRBJ1-1; d_call: NA; cdr3_aa: CAWSPRMGAPEAFF; cdr3_nt: TGTGCCTGGAGTCCCCGGATGGGGGCCCCTGAAGCTTTCTTT
v_call: TRBV28; clone_size: NA; j_call: TRBJ1-2; d_call: TRBD1; cdr3_aa: CASSPGQGAWGYTF; cdr3_nt: TGTGCCAGCAGCCCCGGACAGGGGGCGTGGGGCTACACCTTC
v_call: TRBV25-1; clone_size: NA; j_call: TRBJ2-4; d_call: TRBD2; cdr3_aa: CASRDSGKYIQYF; cdr3_nt: TGTGCCAGCAGGGATAGCGGGAAGTACATTCAGTACTTC
v_call: TRBV10-2; clone_size: NA; j_call: TRBJ1-2; d_call: NA; cdr3_aa: CASSDEGISGGYTF; cdr3_nt: TGCGCCAGCAGTGACGAGGGAATAAGCGGCGGCTACACCTTC
v_call: TRBV7-9; clone_size: NA; j_call: TRBJ2-1; d_call: NA; cdr3_aa: CASSSRDFNHSYNEQFF; cdr3_nt: TGTGCCAGCAGCTCCCGGGATTTTAATCACTCCTACAATGAGCAGTTCTTC
v_call: TRBV19; clone_size: NA; j_call: TRBJ2-1; d_call: TRBD2; cdr3_aa: CASSIKNLAGGRYNEQFF; cdr3_nt: TGTGCCAGTAGTATAAAAAACCTAGCGGGAGGGAGATACAATGAGCAGTTCTTC
v_call: TRBV11-1; clone_size: NA; j_call: TRBJ2-2; d_call: NA; cdr3_aa: CASSSTVNTGELFF; cdr3_nt: TGTGCCAGCAGCTCGACAGTGAACACCGGGGAGCTGTTTTTT
v_call: TRBV5-1; clone_size: once; j_call: TRBJ2-2; d_call: NA; cdr3_aa: CASSAGSNTGELFF; cdr3_nt: TGCGCCAGCAGCGCAGGGAGTAACACCGGGGAGCTGTTTTTT
v_call: TRBV7-9; clone_size: NA; j_call: TRBJ2-1; d_call: NA; cdr3_aa: CASSYVGPSYNEQFF; cdr3_nt: TGTGCCAGCAGCTATGTAGGACCCTCCTACAATGAGCAGTTCTTC
v_call: TRBV7-9; clone_size: NA; j_call: TRBJ1-1; d_call: NA; cdr3_aa: CASSSTRTAVNTEAFF; cdr3_nt: TGTGCCAGCAGCTCGACACGGACAGCCGTGAACACTGAAGCTTTCTTT
v_call: TRBV14; clone_size: NA; j_call: TRBJ2-5; d_call: NA; cdr3_aa: CASSQWGTEETQYF; cdr3_nt: TGTGCCAGCAGCCAATGGGGGACGGAAGAGACCCAGTACTTC
v_call: TRBV4-3; clone_size: NA; j_call: TRBJ2-1; d_call: TRBD1; cdr3_aa: CASSERTGQGWNEQFF; cdr3_nt: TGCGCCAGCAGCGAAAGGACGGGACAGGGCTGGAATGAGCAGTTCTTC
v_call: TRBV11-2; clone_size: NA; j_call: TRBJ1-1; d_call: NA; cdr3_aa: CASSSRRQGRFTEAFF; cdr3_nt: TGTGCCAGCAGCTCCCGTAGGCAGGGTCGGTTCACTGAAGCTTTCTTT
v_call: TRBV10-1; clone_size: NA; j_call: TRBJ2-7; d_call: TRBD1; cdr3_aa: CASSEEKGAGEQYF; cdr3_nt: TGCGCCAGCAGTGAGGAGAAGGGGGCTGGAGAGCAGTACTTC
v_call: TRBV4-3; clone_size: NA; j_call: TRBJ1-3; d_call: NA; cdr3_aa: CASSHGRGGNTIYF; cdr3_nt: TGCGCCAGCAGCCACGGCAGGGGAGGAAACACCATATATTTT
v_call: TRBV5-1; clone_size: NA; j_call: TRBJ1-1; d_call: TRBD1; cdr3_aa: CASSLVGTGGTEAFF; cdr3_nt: TGCGCCAGCAGCTTGGTAGGGACAGGGGGCACTGAAGCTTTCTTT
v_call: TRBV4-1; clone_size: NA; j_call: TRBJ1-5; d_call: TRBD1; cdr3_aa: CASSPGDRGNQPQHF; cdr3_nt: TGCGCCAGCAGCCCAGGGGACAGGGGGAATCAGCCCCAGCATTTT
v_call: TRBV18; clone_size: NA; j_call: TRBJ1-2; d_call: TRBD1; cdr3_aa: CASSPPSLGQGKGYTF; cdr3_nt: TGTGCCAGCTCACCACCATCTCTCGGACAGGGCAAAGGCTACACCTTC
v_call: TRBV12-5; clone_size: NA; j_call: TRBJ1-2; d_call: NA; cdr3_aa: CASSPPGLGYGYTF; cdr3_nt: TGTGCTAGTTCCCCCCCTGGACTGGGCTATGGCTACACCTTC
v_call: TRBV7-2; clone_size: NA; j_call: TRBJ1-5; d_call: TRBD1; cdr3_aa: CASSQPRQGSGQPQHF; cdr3_nt: TGTGCCAGCAGCCAGCCTCGACAGGGGTCGGGACAGCCCCAGCATTTT
v_call: TRBV11-3; clone_size: NA; j_call: TRBJ2-7; d_call: TRBD2; cdr3_aa: CASSIHGTSGYEQYF; cdr3_nt: TGTGCCAGCAGCATCCATGGGACTAGCGGATACGAGCAGTACTTC
v_call: TRBV28; clone_size: NA; j_call: TRBJ2-6; d_call: NA; cdr3_aa: CASRRPQGSHAGGANVLTF; cdr3_nt: TGTGCCAGCAGACGACCACAGGGTTCCCATGCGGGGGGGGCCAACGTCCTGACTTTC
v_call: TRBV19; clone_size: once; j_call: TRBJ2-1; d_call: TRBD2; cdr3_aa: CASSIDGAMGLAGPGQFF; cdr3_nt: TGTGCCAGTAGTATAGATGGGGCAATGGGACTAGCGGGCCCAGGACAGTTCTTC
v_call: TRBV6-5; clone_size: NA; j_call: TRBJ1-5; d_call: NA; cdr3_aa: CASSLDPPGVSPQHF; cdr3_nt: TGTGCCAGCAGTCTAGACCCACCAGGGGTTTCGCCCCAGCATTTT
v_call: TRBV14; clone_size: NA; j_call: TRBJ2-1; d_call: TRBD1; cdr3_aa: CASSQDAGQGLYNEQFF; cdr3_nt: TGTGCCAGCAGCCAAGATGCCGGACAGGGACTCTACAATGAGCAGTTCTTC
v_call: TRBV5-1; clone_size: once; j_call: TRBJ1-1; d_call: NA; cdr3_aa: CASSLGGANEAFF; cdr3_nt: TGCGCCAGCAGCTTAGGGGGAGCTAATGAAGCTTTCTTT
v_call: TRBV4-1; clone_size: NA; j_call: TRBJ2-7; d_call: TRBD2; cdr3_aa: CASSQESGRAYEQYF; cdr3_nt: TGCGCCAGCAGCCAAGAGAGCGGGAGGGCCTACGAGCAGTACTTC